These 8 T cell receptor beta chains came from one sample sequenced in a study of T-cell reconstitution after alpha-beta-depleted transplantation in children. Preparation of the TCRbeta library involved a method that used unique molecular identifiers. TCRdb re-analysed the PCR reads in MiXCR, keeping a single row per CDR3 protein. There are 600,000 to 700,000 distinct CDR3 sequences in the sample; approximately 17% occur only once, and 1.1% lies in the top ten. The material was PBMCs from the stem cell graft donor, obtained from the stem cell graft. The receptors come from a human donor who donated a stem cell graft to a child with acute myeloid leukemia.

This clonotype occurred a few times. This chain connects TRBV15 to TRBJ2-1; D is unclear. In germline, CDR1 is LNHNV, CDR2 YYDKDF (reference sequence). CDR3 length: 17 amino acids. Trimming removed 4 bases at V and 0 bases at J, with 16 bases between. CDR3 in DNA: TGTGCCACCAGCAACCCGTCCCTATTCGACTCCTACAATGAGCAGTTCTTC. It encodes CATSNPSLFDSYNEQFF.

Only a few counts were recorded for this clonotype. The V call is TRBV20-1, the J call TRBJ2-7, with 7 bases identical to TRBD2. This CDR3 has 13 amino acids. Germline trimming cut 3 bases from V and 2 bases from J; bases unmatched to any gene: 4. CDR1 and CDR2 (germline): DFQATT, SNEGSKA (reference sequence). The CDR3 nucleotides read TGCAGTGCTAGGGGGGGGTACACCTACGAGCAGTACTTC. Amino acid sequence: CSARGGYTYEQYF.

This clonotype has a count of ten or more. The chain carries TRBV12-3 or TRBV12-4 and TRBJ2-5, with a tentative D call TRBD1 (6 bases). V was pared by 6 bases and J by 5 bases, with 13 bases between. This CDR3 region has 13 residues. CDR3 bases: TGTGCCAGCAGCTTCAGGGGCTCGGAGACCCAGTACTTC. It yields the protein CASSFRGSETQYF.

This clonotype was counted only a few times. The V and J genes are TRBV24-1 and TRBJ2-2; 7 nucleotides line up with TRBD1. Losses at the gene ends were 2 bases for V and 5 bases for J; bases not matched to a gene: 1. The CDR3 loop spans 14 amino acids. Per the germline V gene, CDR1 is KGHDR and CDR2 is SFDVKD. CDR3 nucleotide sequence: TGTGCCACCAGTGATTCACAGGGGACCGGGGAGCTGTTTTTT. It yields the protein CATSDSQGTGELFF.

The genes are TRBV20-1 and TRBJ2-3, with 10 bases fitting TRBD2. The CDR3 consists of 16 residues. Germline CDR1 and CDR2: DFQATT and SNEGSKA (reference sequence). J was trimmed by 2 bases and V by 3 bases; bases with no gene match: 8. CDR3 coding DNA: TGCAGTGCTAGTTCCCCTAGCGGGGGCCCCACAGATACGCAGTATTTT. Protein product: CSASSPSGGPTDTQYF.

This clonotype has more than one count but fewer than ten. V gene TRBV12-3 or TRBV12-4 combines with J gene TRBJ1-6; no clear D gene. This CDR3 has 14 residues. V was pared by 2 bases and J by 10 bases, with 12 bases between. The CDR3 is CASSLMERGSPLHF. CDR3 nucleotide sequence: TGTGCCAGCAGTTTAATGGAGCGAGGATCACCCCTCCACTTT.

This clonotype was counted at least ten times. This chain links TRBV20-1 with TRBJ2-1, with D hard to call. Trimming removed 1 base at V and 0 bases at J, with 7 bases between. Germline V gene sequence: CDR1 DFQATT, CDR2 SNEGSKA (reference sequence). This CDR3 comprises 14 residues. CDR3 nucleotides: TGCAGTGCTAGAGGTGACGGCTCCTACAATGAGCAGTTCTTC. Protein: CSARGDGSYNEQFF.

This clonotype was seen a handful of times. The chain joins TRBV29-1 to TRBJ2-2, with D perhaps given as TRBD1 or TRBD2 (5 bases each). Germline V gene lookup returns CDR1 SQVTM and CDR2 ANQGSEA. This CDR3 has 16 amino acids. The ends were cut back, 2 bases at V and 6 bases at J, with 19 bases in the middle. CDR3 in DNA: TGCAGCGTTGAAAAAAAATGGGAGAGAGGGGCCGGGGAGCTGTTTTTT. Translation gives CSVEKKWERGAGELFF.